Each of the 11 T cell receptor beta chains below was sequenced from the same sample in a study of T cells in Graves' hyperthyroidism and ophthalmopathy. From RNA transcripts, TCR beta CDR3 regions were amplified. With the HTBI primer set, the TCR CDR3 went through a first round of RT-PCR. TCRdb itself ran the multiplex PCR reads through MiXCR, one entry per CDR3 protein. The data contain about 590,000 distinct CDR3 sequences, 15% to 19% of them singletons. Sequencing was carried out using blood. These receptors all come from a woman aged 25 to 39 with Graves' hyperthyroidism.

This clonotype has a count of ten or more. V usage is TRBV20-1 and J usage is TRBJ2-1, with D hard to call. Trimming took 2 bases from V and 13 from J, leaving 9 bases between them. The CDR3 contains 10 residues. Germline CDR1 reads DFQATT; CDR2 reads SNEGSKA (reference sequence). The CDR3: CSARWDRQFF. Here the CDR3 DNA reads TGCAGTGCTAGATGGGATCGCCAGTTCTTC.

The chain combines TRBV12-5 with TRBJ2-1; 11 positions match TRBD2. The CDR3 length is 16 residues. V lost 1 base to trimming and J lost 5 bases; unmatched junction nucleotides: 4. Germline V gene data show CDR1 as LGHNT and CDR2 as FRNRAP. In nucleotides, the CDR3 is TGTGCTAGTGGTTTGGCTAGCGGGAGGATCGACAATGAGCAGTTCTTC. Its protein is CASGLASGRIDNEQFF.

The table lists this clonotype with a few counts. This chain links TRBV6-2 or TRBV6-3 with TRBJ2-1; unclear D gene. The CDR3 consists of 12 residues. V was trimmed by 0 bases and J by 10 bases, leaving 7 bases between them. Germline V gene sequence: CDR1 MNHEY, CDR2 SVGEGT. CDR3 sequence reads: CASSYSFREQFF. CDR3 DNA sequence: TGTGCCAGCAGTTACTCTTTCCGGGAGCAGTTCTTC.

The J gene is TRBJ2-7, the V gene TRBV9; D may match TRBD1 or TRBD2 (5 bases each). This CDR3 is 14 amino acids long. Germline V gene lookup returns CDR1 SGDLS and CDR2 YYNGEE. V lost 0 bases to trimming and J lost 2 bases, with 9 bases between them. This CDR3 reads CASSVGDRAYEQYF. The CDR3 bases are TGTGCCAGCAGCGTAGGGGACCGTGCCTACGAGCAGTACTTC.

V is TRBV29-1 and J is TRBJ2-1; 11 bases align to TRBD2. The V and J ends lost 5 bases and 7 bases, in that order; junction bases with no gene match: 13. The CDR3 is made up of 16 amino acids. Germline assignment: CDR1 SQVTM and CDR2 ANQGSEA. CDR3 residues: CSVPTKLAGDRNEQFF. Written as DNA, the CDR3 is TGCAGCGTTCCGACAAAACTAGCGGGAGACAGAAATGAGCAGTTCTTC.

This clonotype was observed at least ten times. The gene calls are TRBV7-3 and TRBJ1-1; a weak D match, TRBD1 (5 bases). Germline V lookup: CDR1 SGHTA, CDR2 FQGTGA. The CDR3 totals 16 residues. With 2 bases removed from V and 1 base from J, the gap between germline ends came to 14 bases. In DNA form, the CDR3 reads TGTGCCAGCAGCTTAGTGGGGGTGGGTAAGAACACTGAAGCTTTCTTT. It translates to CASSLVGVGKNTEAFF.

In its sample, this clonotype was seen many times. This chain uses TRBV2 with TRBJ2-5; 7 bases agree with TRBD1. This CDR3 spans 13 amino acids. The ends lost 6 bases at V and 3 bases at J; junction bases unmatched: 4. In germline, CDR1 is SNHLY, CDR2 FYNNEI. This CDR3 reads CASRGQTKETQYF. CDR3 in DNA: TGTGCCAGCAGGGGACAGACAAAAGAGACCCAGTACTTC.

This clonotype was seen ten or more times. The rearrangement links TRBV20-1 to TRBJ2-7; D is unclear. Germline V gene lookup returns CDR1 DFQATT and CDR2 SNEGSKA (reference sequence). V lost 1 base to trimming and J lost 5 bases, with 15 bases between them. CDR3 length: 14 residues. The CDR3: CSARALGIRDEQYF. The CDR3 DNA follows: TGCAGTGCTAGAGCTTTGGGGATCCGGGACGAGCAGTACTTC.

This rearrangement joins TRBV7-3 to TRBJ2-7, with a possible D match to TRBD2 (6 bases). The germline V gene has CDR1 SGHTA and CDR2 FQGTGA. Trimming stripped 2 bases from V and 2 bases from J, with 13 bases between. This CDR3 region has 15 residues. The CDR3 coding sequence is TGTGCCAGCAGCTTACCGGGACTCCAGGCCTACGAGCAGTACTTC. Residues: CASSLPGLQAYEQYF.

In its sample, this clonotype was seen a few times. V is TRBV28 and J is TRBJ1-1; the match to TRBD1 covers 7 bases. Trimming took 5 bases from V and 6 from J; bases not matched to a gene: 9. The CDR3 loop spans 14 amino acids. The germline V gene encodes CDR1 MDHEN and CDR2 SYDVKM. DNA for the CDR3: TGTGCCAGCAGTCCAGGGGGAAAGAGGGCTGAAGCTTTCTTT. It translates to CASSPGGKRAEAFF.

The gene calls are TRBV5-1 and TRBJ1-1; TRBD1 is a possible D gene (5 bases). CDR3 size: 14 residues. Per the germline V gene, CDR1 is SGHRS and CDR2 is YFSETQ. Trimming removed 7 bases from V and 5 bases from J, with 18 bases in between. CDR3 coding DNA: TGCGCCAGCGTTTGGGGGGGGGGAAGAACTGAAGCTTTCTTT. This translates into CASVWGGGRTEAFF.